Presented here are 24 T cell receptor beta chains from one specimen sequenced in a study of cytomegalovirus exposure and HLA in healthy donors. Sequenced by immunoSEQ multiplex PCR; TCRdb stores in-frame clones only, minus some. The sample yields under 300,000 clones, about 90% seen once. The sequenced material came from PBMCs. Receptors originate from a woman aged 18-29 years in good health and CMV-seronegative.

This clone was recorded only once. This CDR3 is CASSLEGRGGEKLFF. The CDR3 DNA follows: TGTGCCAGCAGCTTGGAGGGCAGGGGTGGTGAAAAACTGTTTTTT. V gene TRBV5-6 combines with J gene TRBJ1-4; D may be TRBD1 (6 bases). This CDR3 spans 15 amino acids. CDR1 is SGHDT and CDR2 is YYEEEE in the germline V gene. V was trimmed by 0 bases and J by 7 bases, leaving 13 bases between them.

The V call is TRBV6-1, the J call TRBJ1-4, with 12 bases aligning to TRBD1. The CDR3 is 14 amino acids. CDR1 and CDR2 (germline): MNHNS, SASEGT. Germline trimming cut 4 bases from V and 8 bases from J; bases unmatched to any gene: 2. CDR3 in DNA: TGTGCCAGCAGTGGTGGGACAGGGGGCGAAAAACTGTTTTTT. This translates into CASSGGTGGEKLFF.

The gene calls are TRBV9 and TRBJ1-1; D remains ambiguous. The V gene lost 1 base and the J gene lost 4 bases, with 17 bases spanning the gap. This CDR3 contains 16 residues. Per the germline V gene, CDR1 is SGDLS and CDR2 is YYNGEE. The CDR3 nucleotides read TGTGCCAGCAGCGTATTATCAATTCTAGAGGGCACTGAAGCTTTCTTT. Its protein is CASSVLSILEGTEAFF.

The CDR3 DNA reads as TGTGCCAGCAGTGAGCGACGGGTTCAGGGCTACACCTTC. This sequence encodes CASSERRVQGYTF. The V and J genes are TRBV6-1 and TRBJ1-2, with unresolved D. V dropped 3 bases and J dropped 8 bases, with 13 bases sitting between them. The CDR3 covers 13 residues. Germline V CDR1 and CDR2: MNHNS, SASEGT.

The rearrangement uses TRBV7-9 and TRBJ1-1; TRBD1 agrees at 8 bases. The V gene's germline CDR1 is SEHNR and CDR2 FQNEAQ (reference sequence). J was trimmed by 5 bases and V by 4 bases; bases with no gene match: 15. The CDR3 consists of 17 residues. Here the CDR3 reads CASSSTTWTGIGTEAFF. CDR3 nucleotides: TGTGCCAGCAGCTCCACTACCTGGACAGGGATTGGGACTGAAGCTTTCTTT.

This clone has a single count. This chain uses TRBV7-2 with TRBJ1-6; D ambiguous. The CDR3 runs 15 residues. Per the germline V gene, CDR1 is SGHTA and CDR2 is FQGNSA. Trimming pared 5 bases from V and 2 bases from J, leaving 10 bases between. The CDR3 sequence is CASSQSGAYNSPLHF. CDR3 bases: TGTGCCAGCAGCCAGTCCGGGGCCTATAATTCACCCCTCCACTTT.

The chain has TRBV2 and TRBJ1-1; maybe TRBD1 (5 bases). This CDR3 spans 14 amino acids. Germline lookup yields CDR1 SNHLY and CDR2 FYNNEI. The germline V and J ends were trimmed by 6 bases and 5 bases, with 16 bases remaining between them. This CDR3 reads CASRHAVGGTEAFF. CDR3 nucleotides: TGTGCCAGCAGGCATGCCGTTGGGGGGACTGAAGCTTTCTTT.

J is TRBJ2-7 and V is TRBV28, with TRBD1 matching 8 bases. The CDR3 has 13 amino acids. The germline V gene encodes CDR1 MDHEN and CDR2 SYDVKM. V lost 5 bases and J lost 7; bases outside the gene matches: 7. The CDR3 is CASSPQGAGEQYV. In DNA, the CDR3 is TGTGCCAGCAGTCCTCAGGGGGCGGGAGAGCAGTACGTC.

The chain recombines TRBV4-3 with TRBJ2-7; 11 nucleotides agree with TRBD2. The V gene's germline CDR1 is LGHNA and CDR2 YSLEER. V shed 4 bases, J shed 3 bases, and the junction held 11 bases outside the gene matches. The CDR3 loop spans 17 amino acids. CDR3 protein: CASSRKVAGGPDYEQYF. The CDR3 bases are TGCGCCAGCAGCCGGAAGGTAGCGGGGGGGCCGGACTACGAGCAGTACTTC.

This chain joins TRBV28 and TRBJ1-4, with D possibly matching TRBD1 (6 bases). The CDR3 contains 15 residues. V lost 10 bases to trimming and J lost 4 bases, with 19 bases between them. Looked up from germline, CDR1 is MDHEN and CDR2 is SYDVKM. The CDR3 reads CATSYLDSDNEKLFF. As DNA, the CDR3 is TGTGCCACCTCATACTTGGACAGCGATAATGAAAAACTGTTTTTT.

This sequence joins TRBV6-5 and TRBJ1-2; 7 bases fit TRBD1. The trim removed 4 bases at V and 7 bases at J, leaving 6 bases unmatched. The CDR3 sequence is 13 residues long. Germline V CDR1 and CDR2: MNHEY, SVGAGI. The CDR3 bases are TGTGCCAGCAGTTCTACAGGGGTAGGTGGCTACACCTTC. This sequence encodes CASSSTGVGGYTF.

This sequence joins TRBV2 and TRBJ2-3; D might be TRBD2 (5 bases). Per the germline V gene, CDR1 is SNHLY and CDR2 is FYNNEI. This CDR3 comprises 15 residues. Trimming shortened V by 2 bases and J by 0 bases, and 9 bases separated the two germline ends. The CDR3 DNA reads as TGTGCCAGCAGTGAACCCCTAGCCAGCACAGATACGCAGTATTTT. It yields the protein CASSEPLASTDTQYF.

This chain links TRBV6-5 with TRBJ2-1; maybe TRBD2 (7 bases). This CDR3 spans 16 amino acids. V was trimmed by 0 bases and J by 9 bases, leaving 18 bases between them. Germline loops: CDR1 MNHEY, CDR2 SVGAGI. CDR3 in amino acids: CASSYSGGATFGEQFF. The CDR3 DNA reads TGTGCCAGCAGTTACTCGGGGGGGGCGACATTCGGTGAGCAGTTCTTC.

The V call is TRBV28, the J call TRBJ2-5; D might be TRBD2 (7 bases). V was cut by 2 bases and J by 5 bases, with 18 bases left in between. Germline V CDR1 and CDR2: MDHEN, SYDVKM. CDR3 length: 16 residues. CDR3 DNA: TGTGCCAGCAGTTTAGTGCGTGGGGGGGGCGCTGAGACCCAGTACTTC. This encodes CASSLVRGGGAETQYF.

The rearrangement links TRBV12-1 to TRBJ1-2; the table's D call of TRBD1 was not tested on the DNA. TRBV12-1 is classified as a pseudogene. The CDR3 is 14 amino acids. The CDR3: CASSFARWGCGYTF. CDR3 DNA: TGTGCCAGCAGCTTTGCGCGTTGGGGCTGTGGCTACACCTTC.

The rearrangement uses TRBV29-1 and TRBJ2-1; D uncertain. Germline V CDR1 and CDR2: SQVTM, ANQGSEA. The CDR3 covers 17 residues. V lost 2 bases and J 0 bases, leaving 17 bases between the germline ends. The CDR3: CSVESSRTWSSYNEQFF. DNA for the CDR3: TGCAGCGTTGAATCGTCGCGAACCTGGAGCTCCTACAATGAGCAGTTCTTC.

This clone was detected only once. The chain links TRBV10-3 to TRBJ2-2; 7 positions match TRBD1. The J segment lost 4 bases and the V segment lost 7 bases, leaving 9 bases of the junction unmatched. CDR1 and CDR2 (germline): ENHRY, SYGVKD. This CDR3 contains 15 residues. The CDR3 sequence is CAINSDREGTGELFF. The CDR3 DNA follows: TGTGCCATCAATTCTGACAGGGAAGGCACCGGGGAGCTGTTTTTT.

This chain joins TRBV19 and TRBJ1-1; tentatively, D is TRBD1 (6 bases). CDR1 is LNHDA and CDR2 is SQIVND in the germline V gene (reference sequence). The CDR3 is made up of 15 amino acids. Trimming pared 1 base from V and 3 bases from J, leaving 12 bases between. DNA of the CDR3: TGTGCCAGTAGTATAGTCAGGGGACTATACACTGAAGCTTTCTTT. The encoded protein is CASSIVRGLYTEAFF.

The chain is built from TRBV27 and TRBJ1-4; weak D call: TRBD1 (5 bases). The germline gives CDR1 MNHEY, CDR2 SMNVEV (reference sequence). Trimming took 10 bases from V and 10 from J, leaving 19 bases between them. The CDR3 spans 13 residues. The CDR3 DNA follows: TGTGCCACCCGGGGGGAGGGGCTAGGAAAACTGTTTTTT. Protein: CATRGEGLGKLFF.

The chain joins TRBV5-1 to TRBJ2-2, with 9 bases matching TRBD1. CDR1 SGHRS and CDR2 YFSETQ come from the germline V gene. This CDR3 has 15 residues. V gave up 2 bases and J gave up 6 bases; unmatched junction bases: 5. The CDR3 DNA reads as TGCGCCAGCAGCTTAACGGGACAGGGTGCCGGGGAGCTGTTTTTT. Its translation: CASSLTGQGAGELFF.

The chain has TRBV27 and TRBJ1-2; TRBD1 is a possible D gene (5 bases). Germline CDR1 MNHEY, CDR2 SMNVEV (reference sequence). The CDR3 spans 15 residues. Trimming left V 3 bases short and J 4 bases short, with 15 bases between. The CDR3 here is CASSFGAGAGYGYTF. The CDR3 DNA is TGTGCCAGCAGTTTTGGGGCCGGAGCAGGCTATGGCTACACCTTC.

V gene TRBV13 combines with J gene TRBJ1-2, with D maybe TRBD1 (5 bases). CDR1 PRHDT and CDR2 FYEKMQ come from the germline V gene (reference sequence). V was shortened by 5 bases and J by 4 bases, with 14 bases between the two germline ends. This CDR3 is 14 amino acids long. Here the CDR3 DNA reads TGTGCCAGCAGCGTGCGACAGCGCCGCTATGGCTACACCTTC. Translation: CASSVRQRRYGYTF.

V usage is TRBV5-1 and J usage is TRBJ2-3; possible D gene TRBD2, 5 bases. Germline V lookup: CDR1 SGHRS, CDR2 YFSETQ. V was clipped by 4 bases and J by 4 bases, with 16 bases between them. This CDR3 comprises 15 residues. The DNA of the CDR3 is TGCGCCAGCAGCCCCCCGGGAAACCCCCCAGATACGCAGTATTTT. It encodes CASSPPGNPPDTQYF.

CDR3 region: CASSSDGTQLYSNQPQHF. CDR3 DNA: TGTGCCAGCTCAAGTGACGGGACACAACTTTATAGCAATCAGCCCCAGCATTTT. This chain connects TRBV18 to TRBJ1-5; the D gene is possibly TRBD1 (6 bases). CDR3 length: 18 amino acids. Germline V gene data show CDR1 as KGHSH and CDR2 as LQKENI. Between the trimmed V and J ends, which lost 5 bases and 0 bases, there was a span of 20 bases.